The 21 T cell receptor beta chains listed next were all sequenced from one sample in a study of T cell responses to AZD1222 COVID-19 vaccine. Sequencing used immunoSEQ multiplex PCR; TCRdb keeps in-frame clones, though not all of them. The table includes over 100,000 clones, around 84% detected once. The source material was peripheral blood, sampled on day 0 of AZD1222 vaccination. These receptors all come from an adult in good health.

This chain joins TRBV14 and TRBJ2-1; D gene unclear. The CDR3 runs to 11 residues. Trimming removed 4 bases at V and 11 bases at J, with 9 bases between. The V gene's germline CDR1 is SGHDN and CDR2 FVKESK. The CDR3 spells CASSPGPKQFF. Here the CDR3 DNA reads TGTGCCAGCAGCCCCGGACCCAAGCAGTTCTTC.

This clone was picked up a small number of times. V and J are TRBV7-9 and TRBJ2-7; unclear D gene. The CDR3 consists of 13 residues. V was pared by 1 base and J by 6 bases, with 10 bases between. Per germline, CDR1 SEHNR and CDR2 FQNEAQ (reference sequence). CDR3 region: CASSLDRAPEQYF. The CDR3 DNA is TGTGCCAGCAGCTTAGATCGAGCCCCCGAGCAGTACTTC.

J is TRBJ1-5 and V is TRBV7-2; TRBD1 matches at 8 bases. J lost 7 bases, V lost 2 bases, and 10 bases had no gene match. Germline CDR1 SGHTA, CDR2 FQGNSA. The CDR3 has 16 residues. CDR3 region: CASSLFGQGNGQPQHF. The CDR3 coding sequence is TGTGCCAGCAGCTTATTCGGACAGGGAAATGGACAGCCCCAGCATTTT.

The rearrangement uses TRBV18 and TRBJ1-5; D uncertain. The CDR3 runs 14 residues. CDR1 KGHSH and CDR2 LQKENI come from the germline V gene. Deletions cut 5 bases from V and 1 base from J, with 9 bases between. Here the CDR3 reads CASSKEESNQPQHF. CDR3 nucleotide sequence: TGTGCCAGCTCAAAGGAGGAAAGCAATCAGCCCCAGCATTTT.

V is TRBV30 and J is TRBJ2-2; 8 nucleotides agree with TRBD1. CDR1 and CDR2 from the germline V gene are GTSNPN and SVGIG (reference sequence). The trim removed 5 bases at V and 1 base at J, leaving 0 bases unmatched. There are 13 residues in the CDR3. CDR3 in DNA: TGTGCCTGGGGGACAGGGAACACCGGGGAGCTGTTTTTT. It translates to CAWGTGNTGELFF.

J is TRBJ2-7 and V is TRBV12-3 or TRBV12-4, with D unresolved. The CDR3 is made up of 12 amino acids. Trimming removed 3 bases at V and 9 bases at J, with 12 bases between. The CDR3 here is CASSFSSLGQYF. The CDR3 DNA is TGTGCCAGCAGTTTTTCTTCGTTGGGGCAGTACTTC.

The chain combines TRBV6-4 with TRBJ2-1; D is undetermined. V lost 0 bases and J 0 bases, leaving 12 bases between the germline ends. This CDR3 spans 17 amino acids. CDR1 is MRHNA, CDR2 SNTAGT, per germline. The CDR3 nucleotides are TGTGCCAGCAGTGACTCGAAACGGCCTAGCTCCTACAATGAGCAGTTCTTC. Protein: CASSDSKRPSSYNEQFF.

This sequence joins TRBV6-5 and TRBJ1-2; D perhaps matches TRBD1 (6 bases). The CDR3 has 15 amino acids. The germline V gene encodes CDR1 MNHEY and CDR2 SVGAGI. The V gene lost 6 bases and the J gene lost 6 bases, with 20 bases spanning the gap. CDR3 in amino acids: CASSDYRVGSDGYTF. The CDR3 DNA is TGTGCCAGCAGCGACTACAGGGTGGGATCTGATGGCTACACCTTC.

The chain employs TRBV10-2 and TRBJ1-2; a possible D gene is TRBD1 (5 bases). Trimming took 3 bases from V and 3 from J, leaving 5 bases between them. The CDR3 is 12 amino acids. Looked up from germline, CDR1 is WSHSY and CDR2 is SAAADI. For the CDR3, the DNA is TGCGCCAGCAGTGACAGGGACTATGGCTACACCTTC. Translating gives CASSDRDYGYTF.

The CDR3 sequence: CASSLRDGYGYTF. The CDR3 DNA follows: TGTGCCAGCAGCTTGCGGGATGGATATGGCTACACCTTC. The chain has TRBV7-3 and TRBJ1-2; D unresolved. The germline gives CDR1 SGHTA, CDR2 FQGTGA. The CDR3 runs to 13 residues. V was clipped by 3 bases and J by 5 bases, with 10 bases between them.

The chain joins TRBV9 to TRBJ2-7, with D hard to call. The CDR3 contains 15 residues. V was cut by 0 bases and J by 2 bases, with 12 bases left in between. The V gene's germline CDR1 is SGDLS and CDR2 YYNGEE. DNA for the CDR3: TGTGCCAGCAGCGTAGCGGCAGGTAAAACCTACGAGCAGTACTTC. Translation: CASSVAAGKTYEQYF. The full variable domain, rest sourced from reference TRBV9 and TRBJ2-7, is DSGVTQTPKHLITATGQRVTLRCSPRSGDLSVYWYQQSLDQGLQFLIQYYNGEERAKGNILERFSAQQFPDLHSELNLSSLELGDSALYFCASSVAAGKTYEQYFGPGTRLTVT.

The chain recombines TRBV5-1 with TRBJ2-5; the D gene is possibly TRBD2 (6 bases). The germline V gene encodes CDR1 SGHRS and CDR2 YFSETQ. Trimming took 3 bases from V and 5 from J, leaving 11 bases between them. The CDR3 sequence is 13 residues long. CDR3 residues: CASSWDLRETQYF. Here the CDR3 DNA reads TGCGCCAGCAGCTGGGACTTGAGGGAGACCCAGTACTTC.

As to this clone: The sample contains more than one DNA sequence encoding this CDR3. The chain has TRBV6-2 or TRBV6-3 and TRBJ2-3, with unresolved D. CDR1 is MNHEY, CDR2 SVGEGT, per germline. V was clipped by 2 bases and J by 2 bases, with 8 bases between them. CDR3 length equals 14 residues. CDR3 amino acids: CASSYVQLTDTQYF. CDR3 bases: TGTGCCAGCAGTTACGTCCAACTCACAGATACGCAGTATTTT.

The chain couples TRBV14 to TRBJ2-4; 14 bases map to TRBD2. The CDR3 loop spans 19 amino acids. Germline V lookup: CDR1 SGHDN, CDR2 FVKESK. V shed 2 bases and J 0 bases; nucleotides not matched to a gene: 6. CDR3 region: CASSQTGTSGGIAKNIQYF. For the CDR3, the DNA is TGTGCCAGCAGCCAAACCGGGACTAGCGGGGGAATAGCCAAAAACATTCAGTACTTC.

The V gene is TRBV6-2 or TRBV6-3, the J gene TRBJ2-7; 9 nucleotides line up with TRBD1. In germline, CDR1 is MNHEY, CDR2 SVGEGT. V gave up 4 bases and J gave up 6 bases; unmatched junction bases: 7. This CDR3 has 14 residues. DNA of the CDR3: TGTGCCAGCAGTTCAAACAGGGGGCAGGCCGAGCAGTACTTC. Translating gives CASSSNRGQAEQYF.

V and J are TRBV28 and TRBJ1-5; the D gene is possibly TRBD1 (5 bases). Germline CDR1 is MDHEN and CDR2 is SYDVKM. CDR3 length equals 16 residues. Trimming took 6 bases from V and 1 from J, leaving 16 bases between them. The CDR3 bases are TGTGCCAGCAGCCCAATCCGGGGCAGCAGCAATCAGCCCCAGCATTTT. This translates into CASSPIRGSSNQPQHF.

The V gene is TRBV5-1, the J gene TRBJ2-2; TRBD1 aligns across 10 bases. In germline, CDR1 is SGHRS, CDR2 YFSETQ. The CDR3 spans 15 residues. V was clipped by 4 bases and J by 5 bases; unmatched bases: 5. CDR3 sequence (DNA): TGCGCCAGCAGCCCGGGACAGGGGTTTACCGGGGAGCTGTTTTTT. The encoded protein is CASSPGQGFTGELFF. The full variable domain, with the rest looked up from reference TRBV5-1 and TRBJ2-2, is KAGVTQTPRYLIKTRGQQVTLSCSPISGHRSVSWYQQTPGQGLQFLFEYFSETQRNKGNFPGRFSGRQFSNSRSEMNVSTLELGDSALYLCASSPGQGFTGELFFGEGSRLTVL.

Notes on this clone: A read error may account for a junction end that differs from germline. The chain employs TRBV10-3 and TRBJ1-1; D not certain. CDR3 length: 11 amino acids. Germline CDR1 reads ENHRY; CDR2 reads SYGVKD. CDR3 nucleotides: TGTGCCATCAGGGAGTTGGGAGAAGCTTTCTTT. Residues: CAIRELGEAFF.

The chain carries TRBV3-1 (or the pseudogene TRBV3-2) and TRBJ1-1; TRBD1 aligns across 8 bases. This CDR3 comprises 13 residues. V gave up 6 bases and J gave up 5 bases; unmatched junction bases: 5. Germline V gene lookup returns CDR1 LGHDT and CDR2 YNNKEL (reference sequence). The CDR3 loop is CASRPDRGTEAFF. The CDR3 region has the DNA TGTGCCAGCAGACCCGACAGGGGTACTGAAGCTTTCTTT.

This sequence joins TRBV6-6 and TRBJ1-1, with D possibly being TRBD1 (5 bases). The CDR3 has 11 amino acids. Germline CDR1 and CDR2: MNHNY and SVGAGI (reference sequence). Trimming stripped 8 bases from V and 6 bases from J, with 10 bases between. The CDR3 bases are TGTGCCAGCCAGGGTCAGGCTGAAGCTTTCTTT. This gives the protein CASQGQAEAFF.

In DNA, the CDR3 is TGTGCCAGCAGTCTAACCAGGGGAACAGGCTATGGCTACACCTTC. Protein product: CASSLTRGTGYGYTF. The V call is TRBV6-5, the J call TRBJ1-2; the D gene is possibly TRBD1 (6 bases). Trimming shortened V by 5 bases and J by 4 bases, and 17 bases separated the two germline ends. The CDR3 spans 15 residues. Germline CDR1 MNHEY, CDR2 SVGAGI.